This passage covers 31 T cell receptor beta chains from one sample sequenced in a study of blood T cell repertoires in COVID-19. Sequencing used immunoSEQ multiplex PCR; TCRdb keeps in-frame clones, though not all of them. The table has about 250,000 clones, about 91% seen once. The source material was peripheral blood. The receptor set was obtained from an older man with acute or convalescent COVID-19.

This chain joins TRBV7-6 and TRBJ2-7; 12 bases are shared with TRBD1. Per germline, CDR1 SGHVS and CDR2 FNYEAQ. V was pared by 1 base and J by 7 bases, with 5 bases of the junction left unmatched. This CDR3 spans 15 amino acids. The CDR3 DNA reads TGTGCCAGCAGCTTAGGGGACAGGGGGCAGTGGGAGCAGTACTTC. Translated: CASSLGDRGQWEQYF.

The chain is built from TRBV19 and TRBJ2-5; the match to TRBD1 covers 9 bases. Germline V gene lookup returns CDR1 LNHDA and CDR2 SQIVND (reference sequence). Unmatched junction bases numbered 8, after V lost 8 bases and J lost 7 bases. The CDR3 consists of 13 residues. The CDR3 loop is CASWSGQGGTQYF. The CDR3 DNA follows: TGTGCCAGTTGGTCGGGACAGGGAGGGACCCAGTACTTC.

This chain connects TRBV27 to TRBJ1-2; D is undetermined. V was shortened by 5 bases and J by 6 bases, with 16 bases between the two germline ends. The germline V gene encodes CDR1 MNHEY and CDR2 SMNVEV (reference sequence). The CDR3 has 14 residues. The CDR3 DNA follows: TGTGCCAGCAGTGAAGGGTCAACCGGGGATGGCTACACCTTC. This encodes CASSEGSTGDGYTF.

This rearrangement joins TRBV11-2 to TRBJ1-5; a possible D gene is TRBD1 (6 bases). The CDR3 is made up of 18 amino acids. Germline V gene lookup returns CDR1 SGHAT and CDR2 FQNNGV. Trimming removed 2 bases at V and 0 bases at J, with 17 bases between. CDR3 sequence: CASSLSSGRGYSNQPQHF. The CDR3 DNA reads as TGTGCCAGCAGCTTATCGTCAGGGAGGGGGTATAGCAATCAGCCCCAGCATTTT.

The rearrangement links TRBV11-2 to TRBJ2-7; 9 bases agree with TRBD1. CDR1 and CDR2 from the germline V gene are SGHAT and FQNNGV. V shed 6 bases and J 2 bases; nucleotides not matched to a gene: 17. The CDR3 covers 18 residues. The CDR3 DNA follows: TGTGCCAGCAGTCGTGGGACAGGGAGCCTGATTTTCCCCTACGAGCAGTACTTC. Its translation: CASSRGTGSLIFPYEQYF.

This clone was detected once. The chain joins TRBV7-9 to TRBJ2-7; 8 bases are shared with TRBD1. Trimming cost V 1 base and J 5 bases; bases outside gene matches: 10. This CDR3 is built from 16 residues. CDR1 is SEHNR and CDR2 is FQNEAQ in the germline V gene (reference sequence). CDR3 DNA: TGTGCCAGCAGCTTAGGTAGGACAGGGACCGTTAACGAGCAGTACTTC. Amino acids: CASSLGRTGTVNEQYF.

This clone appeared a few times. The chain is built from TRBV6-2 or TRBV6-3 and TRBJ1-5, with a weak D call TRBD1 (6 bases). Trimming shortened V by 7 bases and J by 3 bases, and 19 bases separated the two germline ends. The CDR3 is 16 amino acids. Germline V lookup: CDR1 MNHEY, CDR2 SVGEGT. The CDR3 is CASTPRPGATNQPQHF. The CDR3 DNA is TGTGCCAGCACCCCCCGGCCAGGGGCCACCAATCAGCCCCAGCATTTT.

The chain is built from TRBV28 and TRBJ1-4, with a possible D match to TRBD1 (5 bases). The CDR3 length is 14 residues. CDR1 MDHEN and CDR2 SYDVKM come from the germline V gene. Trimming took off 5 bases at V and 0 bases at J, with 7 bases between the two ends. This CDR3 reads CASSQGATNEKLFF. Here the CDR3 DNA reads TGTGCCAGCAGTCAGGGCGCAACTAATGAAAAACTGTTTTTT.

The chain links TRBV4-3 to TRBJ2-5, with D perhaps TRBD2 (6 bases). Germline CDR1 is LGHNA and CDR2 is YSLEER. This CDR3 has 15 amino acids. The V gene lost 0 bases and the J gene lost 5 bases, with 13 bases spanning the gap. CDR3 in amino acids: CASSQDRGNGETQYF. CDR3 bases: TGCGCCAGCAGCCAAGATCGGGGGAATGGGGAGACCCAGTACTTC.

The J gene is TRBJ2-1, the V gene TRBV5-4; 11 nucleotides agree with TRBD2. Trimming removed 3 bases from V and 8 bases from J; junction bases left unmatched: 4. CDR3 length: 14 residues. Germline CDR1 is SGHNT and CDR2 is YYREEE (reference sequence). CDR3 nucleotides: TGTGCCAGCAGCTCCCGGACTAGCGGGCATGAGCAGTTCTTC. Translated, it gives CASSSRTSGHEQFF.

The chain recombines TRBV4-2 with TRBJ1-2; the D gene is possibly TRBD1 (5 bases). Looked up from germline, CDR1 is LGHNA and CDR2 is YNFKEQ. This CDR3 has 15 residues. The V end was cut by 0 bases, the J end by 5 bases, with 13 bases between. The CDR3 region has the DNA TGTGCCAGCAGCCAAGATGGCAGGGAACTTTATGGCTACACCTTC. Translation gives CASSQDGRELYGYTF.

V usage is TRBV4-1 and J usage is TRBJ2-1; 8 bases agree with TRBD1. The CDR3 runs to 16 residues. CDR1 and CDR2 (germline): MGHRA, YSYEKL. V shed 5 bases, J shed 6 bases, and the junction held 12 bases outside the gene matches. Here the CDR3 DNA reads TGCGCCAGCAGCAAAAATCAGGGGGCTACCGCCAATGAGCAGTTCTTC. This codes for CASSKNQGATANEQFF.

The chain links TRBV18 to TRBJ1-2, with 7 bases identical to TRBD1. Unmatched junction bases numbered 14, after V lost 2 bases and J lost 5 bases. Germline assignment: CDR1 KGHSH and CDR2 LQKENI. CDR3 size: 17 residues. The CDR3 region is CASSPGQVEELGYGYTF. Here the CDR3 DNA reads TGTGCCAGCTCACCAGGACAGGTCGAGGAACTAGGGTATGGCTACACCTTC.

The rearrangement links TRBV11-2 to TRBJ2-4; 10 bases fit TRBD2. Trimming at V came to 0 bases and at J to 0 bases, leaving 8 bases not matched to a gene. Per germline, CDR1 SGHAT and CDR2 FQNNGV. The CDR3 loop spans 19 amino acids. The CDR3 is CASSLDSSGGPLAKNIQYF. The CDR3 DNA reads as TGTGCCAGCAGCTTAGACTCTAGCGGGGGTCCTTTAGCCAAAAACATTCAGTACTTC. Complete variable domain (other parts from reference TRBV11-2 and TRBJ2-4): EAGVAQSPRYKIIEKRQSVAFWCNPISGHATLYWYQQILGQGPKLLIQFQNNGVVDDSQLPKDRFSAERLKGVDSTLKIQPAKLEDSAVYLCASSLDSSGGPLAKNIQYFGAGTRLSVL.

The CDR3 DNA reads TGTGCCAGCAGTCCCCTTTGGGGGGGCGGGAGTGAAAAACTGTTTTTT. Encoded protein: CASSPLWGGGSEKLFF. The chain is built from TRBV27 and TRBJ1-4, with D maybe TRBD1 (6 bases). Between the trimmed V and J ends, which lost 5 bases and 7 bases, there was a span of 20 bases. This CDR3 has 16 residues. In germline, CDR1 is MNHEY, CDR2 SMNVEV (reference sequence).

J is TRBJ1-2 and V is TRBV18; 7 nucleotides agree with TRBD1. This CDR3 is 15 amino acids long. Germline trimming cut 1 base from V and 4 bases from J; bases unmatched to any gene: 6. Germline values: CDR1 KGHSH, CDR2 LQKENI. CDR3 loop: CASSPRQGQIYGYTF. The CDR3 region has the DNA TGTGCCAGCTCACCACGACAGGGCCAAATCTATGGCTACACCTTC.

This chain connects TRBV19 to TRBJ2-5; 8 nucleotides match TRBD2. The CDR3 is 18 amino acids. Germline lookup yields CDR1 LNHDA and CDR2 SQIVND (reference sequence). Trimming removed 0 bases from V and 5 bases from J; junction bases left unmatched: 14. CDR3 in DNA: TGTGCCAGTAGTATAGATGCTAACGGGAGGGCCGGGAGCGAGACCCAGTACTTC. Its protein is CASSIDANGRAGSETQYF. Filled out from reference TRBV19 and TRBJ2-5, the complete variable domain reads DGGITQSPKYLFRKEGQNVTLSCEQNLNHDAMYWYRQDPGQGLRLIYYSQIVNDFQKGDIAEGYSVSREKKESFPLTVTSAQKNPTAFYLCASSIDANGRAGSETQYFGPGTRLLVL.

Here the CDR3 DNA reads TGTGCCAGCAGCATTCGACAGTCCGGGACTGAAGCTTTCTTT. Translation: CASSIRQSGTEAFF. V and J are TRBV7-9 and TRBJ1-1, with a possible D match to TRBD1 (5 bases). CDR1 is SEHNR, CDR2 FQNEAQ, per germline (reference sequence). Trimming took 5 bases from V and 5 from J, leaving 15 bases between them. The CDR3 runs 14 residues.

V is TRBV7-2 and J is TRBJ2-7; TRBD1 agrees at 7 bases. V lost 5 bases to trimming and J lost 6 bases; unmatched junction nucleotides: 7. This CDR3 is 13 amino acids long. Germline V gene sequence: CDR1 SGHTA, CDR2 FQGNSA. This chain's CDR3 is CASSRPDRVEQYF. Written as DNA, the CDR3 is TGTGCCAGCAGCCGCCCCGACAGGGTCGAGCAGTACTTC. Filled out from reference TRBV7-2 and TRBJ2-7, the complete variable domain reads GAGVSQSPSNKVTEKGKDVELRCDPISGHTALYWYRQSLGQGLEFLIYFQGNSAPDKSGLPSDRFSAERTGGSVSTLTIQRTQQEDSAVYLCASSRPDRVEQYFGPGTRLTVT.

The rearrangement uses TRBV7-2 and TRBJ1-1; 8 nucleotides match TRBD1. V shed 1 base, J shed 7 bases, and the junction held 5 bases outside the gene matches. This CDR3 comprises 14 residues. Germline V gene sequence: CDR1 SGHTA, CDR2 FQGNSA. CDR3 residues: CASSLVQGAGEAFF. The CDR3 nucleotides are TGTGCCAGCAGCTTAGTCCAGGGGGCCGGTGAAGCTTTCTTT. The complete variable domain, with remaining parts taken from reference TRBV7-2 and TRBJ1-1, reads GAGVSQSPSNKVTEKGKDVELRCDPISGHTALYWYRQSLGQGLEFLIYFQGNSAPDKSGLPSDRFSAERTGGSVSTLTIQRTQQEDSAVYLCASSLVQGAGEAFFGQGTRLTVV.

The chain links TRBV5-4 to TRBJ1-6; D is ambiguous. The CDR3 covers 15 residues. Germline CDR1 and CDR2: SGHNT and YYREEE (reference sequence). V gave up 1 base and J gave up 6 bases, with 11 bases separating them. The CDR3 loop reads CASSLTALSNSPLHF. In DNA form, the CDR3 reads TGTGCCAGCAGCTTGACGGCACTATCTAATTCACCCCTCCACTTT.

The V gene is TRBV6-5, the J gene TRBJ1-5, with 8 bases fitting TRBD1. Germline CDR1 MNHEY, CDR2 SVGAGI. The CDR3 runs to 15 residues. Losses at the gene ends were 6 bases for V and 4 bases for J; bases not matched to a gene: 8. This CDR3 reads CASRRGTGENQPQHF. The CDR3 nucleotides read TGTGCCAGCAGACGCGGGACAGGAGAAAATCAGCCCCAGCATTTT.

The gene calls are TRBV19 and TRBJ2-7; 8 positions agree with TRBD1. The V gene's germline CDR1 is LNHDA and CDR2 SQIVND (reference sequence). The V gene end was trimmed by 6 bases and the J gene end by 2 bases; junction bases not matched to a gene: 6. The CDR3 is 14 residues long. CDR3 residues: CASRRTGNAYEQYF. Written as DNA, the CDR3 is TGTGCCAGTAGACGGACAGGGAACGCCTACGAGCAGTACTTC.

The chain couples TRBV24-1 to TRBJ2-3, with TRBD2 identical over 7 bases. The V and J ends lost 6 bases and 4 bases, in that order; junction bases with no gene match: 3. The CDR3 sequence is 13 residues long. CDR1 is KGHDR and CDR2 is SFDVKD in the germline V gene. The CDR3 here is CATSIGGSDTQYF. The CDR3 DNA follows: TGTGCCACCAGTATCGGGGGGTCAGATACGCAGTATTTT.

Here the CDR3 reads CASSQTGYQETQYF. In DNA form, the CDR3 reads TGCGCCAGCAGCCAAACAGGGTACCAAGAGACCCAGTACTTC. The chain couples TRBV5-1 to TRBJ2-5; tentatively, D is TRBD1 (6 bases). The CDR3 totals 14 residues. Looked up from germline, CDR1 is SGHRS and CDR2 is YFSETQ. The V end was cut by 4 bases, the J end by 0 bases, with 10 bases between.

A few counts support this clone. V and J are TRBV11-1 and TRBJ1-1, with D perhaps matching TRBD1 (6 bases). Looked up from germline, CDR1 is SGHAT and CDR2 is FQDESV (reference sequence). The CDR3 has 12 residues. Deletions cut 7 bases from V and 2 bases from J, with 8 bases between. The CDR3 nucleotides read TGTGCCAGCACGGGGGGCAACACTGAAGCTTTCTTT. The encoded protein is CASTGGNTEAFF.

This chain joins TRBV4-1 and TRBJ2-7, with D possibly matching TRBD2 (6 bases). CDR1 MGHRA and CDR2 YSYEKL come from the germline V gene. The ends were cut back, 4 bases at V and 1 base at J, with 14 bases in the middle. The CDR3 sequence is 15 residues long. CDR3 protein: CASSLGHGGSYEQYF. As DNA, the CDR3 is TGCGCCAGCAGCCTAGGGCACGGGGGTTCCTACGAGCAGTACTTC.

This rearrangement joins TRBV28 to TRBJ2-7; 9 nucleotides match TRBD1. The CDR3 is 15 amino acids. Germline trimming cut 2 bases from V and 0 bases from J; bases unmatched to any gene: 2. Per germline, CDR1 MDHEN and CDR2 SYDVKM. CDR3 region: CASSLATGGSYEQYF. The CDR3 DNA reads as TGTGCCAGCAGTTTAGCGACAGGGGGCTCCTACGAGCAGTACTTC.

About this clone itself: Other DNA sequences in this specimen translate into the identical CDR3. This chain joins TRBV6-5 and TRBJ2-2, with D possibly TRBD2 on 5 matching bases. CDR3 length: 14 amino acids. V was trimmed by 2 bases and J by 3 bases, leaving 7 bases between them. Germline CDR1 MNHEY, CDR2 SVGAGI. Here the CDR3 DNA reads TGTGCCAGCAGTTACGAGGGTGACACCGGGGAGCTGTTTTTT. Translating gives CASSYEGDTGELFF.

The chain uses TRBV19 and TRBJ2-1, with D maybe TRBD1 (7 bases). V shed 2 bases and J shed 6 bases, with 14 bases lying between them. The CDR3 runs 15 residues. Germline CDR1 LNHDA, CDR2 SQIVND (reference sequence). CDR3 region: CASSIPARGVNEQFF. CDR3 DNA sequence: TGTGCCAGTAGTATACCCGCCAGGGGGGTCAATGAGCAGTTCTTC.

The chain combines TRBV20-1 with TRBJ1-1; TRBD1 agrees at 8 bases. V gave up 3 bases and J gave up 1 base; unmatched junction bases: 10. The CDR3 covers 16 residues. Germline lookup yields CDR1 DFQATT and CDR2 SNEGSKA (reference sequence). CDR3 loop: CSASRAWGTGNTEAFF. The CDR3 DNA is TGCAGTGCTAGTAGGGCTTGGGGGACAGGGAACACTGAAGCTTTCTTT.